This T cell receptor (beta chain) was sequenced in a study of blood T cells in healthy people across ages. Through a sample-barcoded 5' primer and a J-beta primer mix, a second PCR was run for roughly 6 to 12 cycles. MiXCR, run by TCRdb on the 5' RACE reads, gives a single entry per CDR3 protein. The sample yields roughly 1,500,000 distinct CDR3 sequences, approximately 38% seen once. Drawing of peripheral blood yielded about 9.8 milliliters from each donor. Note on this clonotype: What it binds is not known.

V shed 4 bases, J shed 3 bases, and the junction held 2 bases outside the gene matches. CDR1 is LNHNV, CDR2 YYDKDF, per germline (reference sequence). The CDR3 runs 13 residues. Findings of the study overall: The recorded TCR beta diversity per million T cells decreased in a roughly linear manner with age.

The genes are TRBV15 and TRBJ1-1; TRBD1 matches at 7 bases. This receptor was identified in a woman in her late teens or twenties in good health. Source material: blood. For the CDR3, the DNA is TGTGCCACCAGCATTGACAGGGACACTGAAGCTTTCTTT. Residues: CATSIDRDTEAFF.